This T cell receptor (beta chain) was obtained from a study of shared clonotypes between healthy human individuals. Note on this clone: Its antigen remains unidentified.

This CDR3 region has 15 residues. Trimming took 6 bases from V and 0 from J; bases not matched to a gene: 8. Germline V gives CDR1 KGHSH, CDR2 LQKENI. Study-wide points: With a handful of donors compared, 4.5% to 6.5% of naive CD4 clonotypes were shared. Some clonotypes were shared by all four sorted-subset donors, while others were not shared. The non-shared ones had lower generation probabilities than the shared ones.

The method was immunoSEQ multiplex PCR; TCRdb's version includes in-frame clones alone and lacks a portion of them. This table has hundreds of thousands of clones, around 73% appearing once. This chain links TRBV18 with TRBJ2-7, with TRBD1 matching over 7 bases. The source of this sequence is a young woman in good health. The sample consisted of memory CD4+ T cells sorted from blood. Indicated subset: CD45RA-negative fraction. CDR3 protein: CASSSDKGASYEQYF. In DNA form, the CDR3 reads TGTGCCAGCTCTTCCGACAAGGGGGCCTCCTACGAGCAGTACTTC. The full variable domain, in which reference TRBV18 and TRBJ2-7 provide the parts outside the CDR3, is NAGVMQNPRHLVRRRGQEARLRCSPMKGHSHVYWYRQLPEEGLKFMVYLQKENIIDESGMPKERFSAEFPKEGPSILRIQQVVRGDSAAYFCASSSDKGASYEQYFGPGTRLTVT.